These 25 T cell receptor beta chains share one sample of origin, sequenced in a study of shared clonotypes between healthy human individuals. Assay: immunoSEQ multiplex PCR; the TCRdb copy retains only in-frame clones and omits some. Altogether a few million clones are present, approximately 94% being singletons, with the ten largest covering about 0.13%. Source material: naive CD4+ T cells sorted from blood. The subset: CD45RA+ positively selected. The origin of the receptors is a man aged 18 to 30 in good health.

This sequence joins TRBV10-3 and TRBJ2-3; TRBD1 matches at 7 bases. This CDR3 has 15 amino acids. With V trimmed by 3 bases and J by 1 base, 4 bases remained unmatched. Germline-derived CDR1 and CDR2 are ENHRY and SYGVKD. CDR3 nucleotide sequence: TGTGCCATCAGTGACGTAACAGGGGGCACAGATACGCAGTATTTT. This codes for CAISDVTGGTDTQYF.

The V call is TRBV2, the J call TRBJ2-7; 11 nucleotides agree with TRBD2. The trim removed 1 base at V and 3 bases at J, leaving 5 bases unmatched. This CDR3 has 16 residues. Germline V lookup: CDR1 SNHLY, CDR2 FYNNEI. CDR3 DNA sequence: TGTGCCAGCAGTGAAGTTGCTACTAGCGGGAGCTACGAGCAGTACTTC. This gives the protein CASSEVATSGSYEQYF.

V gene TRBV6-6 combines with J gene TRBJ1-2; 9 bases line up with TRBD1. V shed 6 bases, J shed 7 bases, and the junction held 9 bases outside the gene matches. Germline-derived CDR1 and CDR2 are MNHNY and SVGAGI (reference sequence). The CDR3 spans 14 residues. DNA of the CDR3: TGTGCCAGCAGAATACCGGGACAGGGCTCTGGCTACACCTTC. This translates into CASRIPGQGSGYTF.

The rearrangement joins TRBV19 to TRBJ1-4; tentative D call: TRBD1 (5 bases). Deletions cut 4 bases from V and 7 bases from J, with 7 bases between. The germline V gene encodes CDR1 LNHDA and CDR2 SQIVND (reference sequence). CDR3 length: 12 residues. This CDR3 reads CASSTGSEKLFF. The CDR3 DNA is TGTGCCAGTAGTACAGGGTCTGAAAAACTGTTTTTT.

DNA of the CDR3: TGTGCCAGCAGTGAAGGGGGGCGAATGAACACTGAAGCTTTCTTT. Translation gives CASSEGGRMNTEAFF. The genes are TRBV6-1 and TRBJ1-1; possibly TRBD1 for D (6 bases). Per germline, CDR1 MNHNS and CDR2 SASEGT. The CDR3 consists of 15 residues. The ends were cut back, 1 base at V and 0 bases at J, with 9 bases in the middle.

The V call is TRBV5-1, the J call TRBJ2-2; D remains unclear. The CDR3 contains 14 residues. CDR1 and CDR2 (germline): SGHRS, YFSETQ. Trimming shortened V by 0 bases and J by 6 bases, and 9 bases separated the two germline ends. CDR3 sequence (DNA): TGCGCCAGCAGCTTGGATGCAGGACCCGGGGAGCTGTTTTTT. Amino acid sequence: CASSLDAGPGELFF.

Written as DNA, the CDR3 is TGTGCCAGCAGTGACAGGTTCGATGAGCAGTTCTTC. Translating it yields CASSDRFDEQFF. This chain connects TRBV2 to TRBJ2-1; D gene unclear. The V end lost 3 bases, the J end lost 8 bases, and 8 bases lay between the germline ends. The CDR3 is 12 residues long. The germline CDR1 and CDR2 sequences are SNHLY and FYNNEI.

The chain carries TRBV28 and TRBJ2-7; 8 bases match TRBD2. The CDR3 covers 14 residues. Germline trimming cut 7 bases from V and 7 bases from J; bases unmatched to any gene: 12. Germline V gene lookup returns CDR1 MDHEN and CDR2 SYDVKM. The DNA for the CDR3 is TGTGCCAGCACCCGGCATAGCGGGGCGCGGGAGCAGTACTTC. Translation gives CASTRHSGAREQYF.

The rearrangement links TRBV2 to TRBJ1-2; 7 nucleotides line up with TRBD1. The germline CDR1 and CDR2 sequences are SNHLY and FYNNEI. This CDR3 contains 14 residues. J lost 4 bases, V lost 4 bases, and 6 bases had no gene match. CDR3 protein: CASSGTGKLYGYTF. CDR3 nucleotides: TGTGCCAGCAGTGGGACAGGAAAACTCTATGGCTACACCTTC.

The chain has TRBV4-1 and TRBJ2-7; 7 bases match TRBD1. Germline values: CDR1 MGHRA, CDR2 YSYEKL. V shed 1 base, J shed 2 bases, and the junction held 8 bases outside the gene matches. The CDR3 covers 16 residues. CDR3 sequence: CASSQVWDSTPYEQYF. The CDR3 DNA reads as TGCGCCAGCAGCCAAGTATGGGACAGTACTCCCTACGAGCAGTACTTC.

This rearrangement joins TRBV10-1 to TRBJ2-1; D is tentatively TRBD1 or TRBD2 (5 bases each). Germline lookup yields CDR1 WNHNN and CDR2 SYGVQD (reference sequence). There are 13 residues in the CDR3. V was pared by 3 bases and J by 7 bases, with 10 bases between. The CDR3 loop is CASSDQWGNEQFF. CDR3 DNA: TGCGCCAGCAGTGACCAGTGGGGGAATGAGCAGTTCTTC.

This clone was recorded once. The chain couples TRBV2 to TRBJ2-3; 11 bases are shared with TRBD2. The germline V gene has CDR1 SNHLY and CDR2 FYNNEI. Germline trimming cut 7 bases from V and 1 base from J; bases unmatched to any gene: 1. The length of the CDR3 is 14 residues. CDR3 nucleotide sequence: TGTGCCAGCAAGGGACTAGCGGGCACAGATACGCAGTATTTT. This gives the protein CASKGLAGTDTQYF.

Only one count was recorded for this clone. The chain joins TRBV7-9 to TRBJ2-5, with 9 bases lining up with TRBD1. CDR3 length: 16 amino acids. Germline loops: CDR1 SEHNR, CDR2 FQNEAQ (reference sequence). J lost 2 bases, V lost 1 base, and 5 bases had no gene match. The CDR3 protein is CASSLDDRGRQETQYF. In DNA, the CDR3 is TGTGCCAGCAGCTTAGACGACAGGGGGAGGCAAGAGACCCAGTACTTC.

The chain couples TRBV5-1 to TRBJ2-5; D ambiguous. This CDR3 comprises 15 residues. Per germline, CDR1 SGHRS and CDR2 YFSETQ. V lost 0 bases and J 2 bases, leaving 11 bases between the germline ends. The CDR3 nucleotides read TGCGCCAGCAGCTTGGTGGGCAGCGTACAAGAGACCCAGTACTTC. This codes for CASSLVGSVQETQYF. Together with reference TRBV5-1 and TRBJ2-5, the CDR3 gives the full variable domain: KAGVTQTPRYLIKTRGQQVTLSCSPISGHRSVSWYQQTPGQGLQFLFEYFSETQRNKGNFPGRFSGRQFSNSRSEMNVSTLELGDSALYLCASSLVGSVQETQYFGPGTRLLVL.

The chain uses TRBV9 and TRBJ1-2; 7 nucleotides agree with TRBD1. CDR3 length: 14 residues. V lost 3 bases, J lost 4 bases, and 6 bases stayed unmatched. CDR1 is SGDLS, CDR2 YYNGEE, per germline. CDR3 sequence reads: CASSAGTAFYGYTF. In nucleotides, the CDR3 is TGTGCCAGCAGCGCCGGGACAGCTTTCTATGGCTACACCTTC.

The chain employs TRBV7-9 and TRBJ2-1, with TRBD1 identical over 11 bases. J lost 7 bases, V lost 0 bases, and 8 bases had no gene match. Germline CDR1 is SEHNR and CDR2 is FQNEAQ (reference sequence). The CDR3 has 17 residues. As DNA, the CDR3 is TGTGCCAGCAGCTTAGCGATAGGGGACAGGGGGGCGAATGAGCAGTTCTTC. Residues: CASSLAIGDRGANEQFF.

Concerning this clone: At the DNA level, this CDR3 is encoded by other sequences in the same sample as well. The chain combines TRBV28 with TRBJ1-2; 8 bases match TRBD1. CDR3 size: 13 residues. Germline V gene data show CDR1 as MDHEN and CDR2 as SYDVKM. V shed 4 bases and J 7 bases; nucleotides not matched to a gene: 5. CDR3 loop: CASSSGQGGGYTF. CDR3 DNA: TGTGCCAGCAGTTCCGGACAGGGAGGTGGCTACACCTTC.

This sequence joins TRBV5-1 and TRBJ1-1; 9 bases agree with TRBD1. The germline V gene encodes CDR1 SGHRS and CDR2 YFSETQ. The J segment lost 10 bases and the V segment lost 2 bases, leaving 3 bases of the junction unmatched. The CDR3 has 12 amino acids. The CDR3 loop reads CASSFDRGGAFF. The CDR3 bases are TGCGCCAGCAGCTTCGACAGGGGGGGAGCTTTCTTT.

This chain links TRBV6-5 with TRBJ1-2, with unresolved D. The CDR3 totals 14 residues. CDR1 MNHEY and CDR2 SVGAGI come from the germline V gene. With 6 bases removed from V and 5 bases from J, the gap between germline ends came to 16 bases. CDR3 sequence (DNA): TGTGCCAGCAGCTTCGACTGGGCCACTTATGGCTACACCTTC. Translated, it gives CASSFDWATYGYTF.

This chain connects TRBV27 to TRBJ2-7; D is unclear. This CDR3 is 11 amino acids long. V was trimmed by 8 bases and J by 4 bases, leaving 9 bases between them. CDR1 MNHEY and CDR2 SMNVEV come from the germline V gene (reference sequence). CDR3 region: CASPYRYEQYF. In DNA form, the CDR3 reads TGTGCCAGCCCTTATAGGTACGAGCAGTACTTC.

Of note for this clone: One junction end does not reproduce the germline sequence, and a read error may be involved. This sample includes further DNA sequences coding for the same CDR3. V gene TRBV27 combines with J gene TRBJ1-1, with no clear D. CDR3 length equals 14 residues. CDR1 and CDR2 (germline): MNHEY, SMNVEV (reference sequence). CDR3 region: CASISFGENTEAFF. As DNA, the CDR3 is TGTGCCAGTATTTCTTTTGGGGAGAACACTGAGGCTTTCTTT.

The chain employs TRBV7-8 and TRBJ2-1; D gene uncertain. V was trimmed by 1 base and J by 4 bases, leaving 11 bases between them. The germline CDR1 and CDR2 sequences are SGHVS and FQNEAQ. This CDR3 is built from 15 residues. For the CDR3, the DNA is TGTGCCAGCAGCTTAGAGGGTAACCAATACAATGAGCAGTTCTTC. It encodes CASSLEGNQYNEQFF.

The chain recombines TRBV6-5 with TRBJ1-3; D gene unclear. This CDR3 spans 14 amino acids. Trimming removed 6 bases from V and 4 bases from J, with 13 bases in between. In germline, CDR1 is MNHEY, CDR2 SVGAGI. The CDR3 reads CASRAGGIGNTIYF. The CDR3 DNA reads TGTGCCAGCAGGGCGGGAGGGATCGGAAACACCATATATTTT.

V is TRBV27 and J is TRBJ2-7, with 14 bases aligning to TRBD2. The CDR3 has 18 residues. V gave up 4 bases and J gave up 2 bases; unmatched junction bases: 10. Germline V gives CDR1 MNHEY, CDR2 SMNVEV (reference sequence). CDR3 DNA sequence: TGTGCCAGCAGTTCCCCCCGACTAGCGGGAGGGCTAACCTACGAGCAGTACTTC. It translates to CASSSPRLAGGLTYEQYF.

In this sample, this clone turned up a few times. The genes are TRBV10-2 and TRBJ1-1; D might be TRBD1 (5 bases). V was cut by 2 bases and J by 8 bases, with 12 bases left in between. Germline V lookup: CDR1 WSHSY, CDR2 SAAADI. The CDR3 is 13 amino acids. The CDR3 protein is CASSEGWGSEAFF. The CDR3 DNA follows: TGCGCCAGCAGTGAGGGGTGGGGGTCCGAAGCTTTCTTT.